This T cell receptor (beta chain) was recorded in a study of T-cell reconstitution after alpha-beta-depleted transplantation in children. V was shortened by 6 bases and J by 3 bases, with 12 bases between the two germline ends. This CDR3 is 13 amino acids long. Germline lookup yields CDR1 SQVTM and CDR2 ANQGSEA. The TCRbeta library incorporated unique molecular identifiers. TCRdb processed the PCR reads anew with MiXCR; each CDR3 protein has one entry. The sample has 450,000 to 600,000 distinct CDR3 sequences; 30% to 35% are singletons. The gene calls are TRBV29-1 and TRBJ1-5; D possibly corresponds to TRBD1 (5 bases). This clonotype was sampled from a human donor who donated a stem cell graft to a child with aplastic anemia. The sample in question was PBMCs from the stem cell graft donor, obtained from the stem cell graft. The CDR3 DNA reads as TGCAGCGTCTGGGACCCTCCCAATCAGCCCCAGCATTTT. Translation gives CSVWDPPNQPQHF.